Given below is one TCR beta chain in context. These data come from a study of STAT5B mutations in CD4+ large granular lymphocyte leukemia. This CDR3 is built from 16 residues. Germline V gene lookup returns CDR1 LNHDA and CDR2 SQIVND (reference sequence). Trimming took 7 bases from V and 5 from J; bases not matched to a gene: 10. Repertoires were generated with immunoSEQ multiplex PCR, while TCRdb's copy carries only in-frame clones and drops some. This sample yields about 32,000 clones, of which around four fifths are seen a single time; around 4.5% belongs to the top ten. The specimen sequenced was CD4+ T cells from blood buffy coats. This clonotype originated in a human donor in good health. The rearrangement uses TRBV19 and TRBJ2-2; 10 bases are shared with TRBD2. The CDR3 DNA follows: TGTGCCAGTATTAGGACTAGCGGAGTCTTGACCGGGGAGCTGTTTTTT. Amino acids: CASIRTSGVLTGELFF. Drawing the rest from reference TRBV19 and TRBJ2-2, the complete variable domain is DGGITQSPKYLFRKEGQNVTLSCEQNLNHDAMYWYRQDPGQGLRLIYYSQIVNDFQKGDIAEGYSVSREKKESFPLTVTSAQKNPTAFYLCASIRTSGVLTGELFFGEGSRLTVL.